This passage covers 18 T cell receptor beta chains from one sample sequenced in a study of blood T cells in healthy people across ages. A second PCR, run for roughly 7 to 11 cycles, used a sample-barcoded 5' primer plus a J-beta primer mix. TCRdb re-derived calls from the 5' RACE reads in MiXCR, one entry per CDR3 protein. Of about 680,000 distinct CDR3 sequences in the sample, approximately 50% are singletons; the top ten hold under 35%. Sequenced material: blood. These receptors were obtained from a woman aged 55 to 70 in good health.

V is TRBV29-1 and J is TRBJ2-5, with D perhaps matching TRBD1 (5 bases). The CDR3 is made up of 12 amino acids. Germline CDR1 is SQVTM and CDR2 is ANQGSEA. Trimming took 3 bases from V and 5 from J, leaving 10 bases between them. The CDR3 DNA sequence: TGCAGCGTTGACAGGGATCAGGAGACCCAGTACTTC. This sequence encodes CSVDRDQETQYF.

This chain joins TRBV4-2 and TRBJ2-1; 7 bases map to TRBD1. CDR3 length: 16 amino acids. CDR1 is LGHNA, CDR2 YNFKEQ, per germline. V shed 1 base, J shed 5 bases, and the junction held 8 bases outside the gene matches. CDR3 bases: TGTGCCAGCAGCCAAGCCCCCGTGGGACAGCACAATGAGCAGTTCTTC. This codes for CASSQAPVGQHNEQFF.

The chain recombines TRBV5-6 with TRBJ2-3, with 7 nucleotides matching TRBD1. V trimming: 5 bases; J trimming: 5 bases; junction bases outside the gene matches: 5. Germline CDR1 reads SGHDT; CDR2 reads YYEEEE. This CDR3 has 13 residues. The CDR3 bases are TGTGCCAGCAGGGGAGACAGGGTAGATACGCAGTATTTT. Its translation is CASRGDRVDTQYF.

This clonotype was counted between two and nine times. The chain carries TRBV7-2 and TRBJ2-5; D remains ambiguous. CDR3 length: 12 residues. CDR1 and CDR2 from the germline V gene are SGHTA and FQGNSA. Trimming cost V 5 bases and J 5 bases, with 9 bases left between them. CDR3 DNA sequence: TGTGCCAGCAGCAACACACGGGAGACCCAGTACTTC. It translates to CASSNTRETQYF.

The V gene is TRBV4-2, the J gene TRBJ2-5; D may correspond to TRBD1 or TRBD2 (5 bases each). The J call may be mistaken, given a closer DNA end match to TRBJ2-7. Per the germline V gene, CDR1 is LGHNA and CDR2 is YNFKEQ. The CDR3 consists of 16 residues. The CDR3 DNA reads as TGTGCCAGCAGCCGAGATGAAGGGACCCCAGCCTACGAGCAGTACTTC. Protein product: CASSRDEGTPAYEQYF.

The rearrangement uses TRBV9 and TRBJ2-7, with a possible D match to TRBD2 (6 bases). V lost 2 bases, J lost 4 bases, and 16 bases lay in between. The germline V gene has CDR1 SGDLS and CDR2 YYNGEE. This CDR3 region has 15 residues. The CDR3 DNA reads TGTGCCAGCAGCGTCGGCGGGGCCCTTAATTACGAGCAGTACTTC. This gives the protein CASSVGGALNYEQYF.

This chain links TRBV7-2 with TRBJ1-2; D call uncertain. This CDR3 comprises 14 residues. CDR1 is SGHTA and CDR2 is FQGNSA in the germline V gene. V lost 3 bases, J lost 4 bases, and 12 bases lay in between. The CDR3, as DNA: TGTGCCAGCAGCTTCAGCAGATCAGGCTATGGCTACACCTTC. This translates into CASSFSRSGYGYTF. Full variable domain (rest looked up from reference TRBV7-2 and TRBJ1-2): GAGVSQSPSNKVTEKGKDVELRCDPISGHTALYWYRQSLGQGLEFLIYFQGNSAPDKSGLPSDRFSAERTGGSVSTLTIQRTQQEDSAVYLCASSFSRSGYGYTFGSGTRLTVV.

This clonotype was seen more than once but under ten times. A much larger clone differs by one base, so this may be a read error. In DNA, the CDR3 is TGTGCCAGCAGCTTAGATCCGGTAATGGGTGAGCAGTACTTC. Translated, it gives CASSLDPVMGEQYF. The chain has TRBV7-2 and TRBJ2-7; D not resolved. From germline, CDR1 is SGHTA and CDR2 FQGNSA. The V and J ends lost 1 base and 7 bases respectively, with 14 bases between them. The CDR3 extends over 14 amino acids.

This clonotype turned up a few times. In DNA form, the CDR3 reads TGTGCCAGCAGTTGGGGTAGCTCCTACAATGAGCAGTTCTTC. Translated: CASSWGSSYNEQFF. The chain carries TRBV6-6 and TRBJ2-1; no reliable D call. The V end was cut by 4 bases, the J end by 0 bases, with 7 bases between. The germline V gene encodes CDR1 MNHNY and CDR2 SVGAGI (reference sequence). CDR3 size: 14 residues.

This chain's CDR3 is CASSPFPTSGNPFF. Here the CDR3 DNA reads TGTGCCAGCAGCCCCTTTCCTACTAGCGGGAATCCGTTCTTC. The rearrangement links TRBV3-1 to TRBJ2-1, with TRBD2 matching over 10 bases. CDR3 size: 14 residues. Germline lookup yields CDR1 LGHDT and CDR2 YNNKEL (reference sequence). V shed 4 bases, J shed 15 bases, and the junction held 12 bases outside the gene matches.

The rearrangement links TRBV24-1 to TRBJ2-5, with 10 bases identical to TRBD2. CDR3 length: 15 residues. Germline CDR1 reads KGHDR; CDR2 reads SFDVKD. Unmatched junction bases numbered 8, after V lost 7 bases and J lost 4 bases. This chain's CDR3 is CATSWGSGRSETQYF. The CDR3, as DNA: TGTGCCACCAGCTGGGGTAGCGGGAGGTCAGAGACCCAGTACTTC.

The J gene is TRBJ2-5, the V gene TRBV4-2; 9 bases map to TRBD1. This CDR3 contains 17 residues. The V gene's germline CDR1 is LGHNA and CDR2 YNFKEQ. V lost 4 bases to trimming and J lost 11 bases; unmatched junction nucleotides: 20. The CDR3 loop is CASSRSWADRGSYGQYF. In nucleotides, the CDR3 is TGTGCCAGCAGCCGCTCCTGGGCGGACAGGGGATCCTACGGGCAGTACTTC.

The rearrangement joins TRBV5-1 to TRBJ2-7, with D hard to call. The germline V gene has CDR1 SGHRS and CDR2 YFSETQ. This CDR3 region has 12 residues. Trimming took off 5 bases at V and 7 bases at J, with 13 bases between the two ends. The CDR3 loop is CASSTHPLEQYF. CDR3 bases: TGCGCCAGCAGTACACACCCTCTGGAGCAGTACTTC.

The table lists this clonotype with a few counts. The V and J genes are TRBV20-1 and TRBJ2-1, with 7 positions matching TRBD1. Losses at the gene ends were 6 bases for V and 1 base for J; bases not matched to a gene: 9. This CDR3 has 15 residues. Germline CDR1 reads DFQATT; CDR2 reads SNEGSKA (reference sequence). CDR3 sequence (DNA): TGCAGTGCGATAAACAGGGGACGGTCCTACAATGAGCAGTTCTTC. Residues: CSAINRGRSYNEQFF.

This chain links TRBV5-6 with TRBJ1-2; TRBD1 might be the D (5 bases). Trimming stripped 0 bases from V and 0 bases from J, with 12 bases between. Germline V gives CDR1 SGHDT, CDR2 YYEEEE. CDR3 length: 16 amino acids. As DNA, the CDR3 is TGTGCCAGCAGCTTGGCGGCAGGGCCTGCTAACTATGGCTACACCTTC. Its translation: CASSLAAGPANYGYTF.

This clonotype was counted many times. The chain is built from TRBV7-2 and TRBJ2-1, with 7 bases aligning to TRBD2. The CDR3 is 16 residues long. Germline V lookup: CDR1 SGHTA, CDR2 FQGNSA. J lost 0 bases, V lost 5 bases, and 7 bases had no gene match. The CDR3 DNA follows: TGTGCCAGCAGCGGCGGAAGGGAGGGCTCCTACAATGAGCAGTTCTTC. Translated, it gives CASSGGREGSYNEQFF. The variable domain in full, completed from reference TRBV7-2 and TRBJ2-1, reads GAGVSQSPSNKVTEKGKDVELRCDPISGHTALYWYRQSLGQGLEFLIYFQGNSAPDKSGLPSDRFSAERTGGSVSTLTIQRTQQEDSAVYLCASSGGREGSYNEQFFGPGTRLTVL.

The rearrangement uses TRBV15 and TRBJ1-6; D perhaps matches TRBD1 (5 bases). The V end was cut by 4 bases, the J end by 10 bases, with 14 bases between. Germline values: CDR1 LNHNV, CDR2 YYDKDF (reference sequence). The CDR3 length is 14 residues. CDR3 loop: CATSTSSGESPLHF. CDR3 sequence (DNA): TGTGCCACCAGCACCAGTTCGGGGGAATCACCCCTCCACTTT.

The V gene is TRBV14, the J gene TRBJ2-7, with D possibly being TRBD2 (5 bases). The CDR3 contains 13 residues. Germline CDR1 and CDR2: SGHDN and FVKESK. Trimming left V 1 base short and J 7 bases short, with 11 bases between. CDR3: CASSQARTGEQYF. In nucleotides, the CDR3 is TGTGCCAGCAGCCAAGCAAGGACTGGTGAGCAGTACTTC.